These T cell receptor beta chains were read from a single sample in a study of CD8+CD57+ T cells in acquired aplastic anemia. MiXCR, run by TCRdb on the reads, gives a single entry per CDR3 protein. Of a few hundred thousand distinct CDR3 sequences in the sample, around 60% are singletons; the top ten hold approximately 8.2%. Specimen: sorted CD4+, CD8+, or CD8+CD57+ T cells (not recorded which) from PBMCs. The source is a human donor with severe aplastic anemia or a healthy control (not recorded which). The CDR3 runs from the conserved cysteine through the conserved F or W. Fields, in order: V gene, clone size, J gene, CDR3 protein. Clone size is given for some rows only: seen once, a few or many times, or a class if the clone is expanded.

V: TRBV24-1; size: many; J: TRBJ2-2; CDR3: CATSDPPGAGELFF
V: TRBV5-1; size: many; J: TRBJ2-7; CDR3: CASSLDYEQYF
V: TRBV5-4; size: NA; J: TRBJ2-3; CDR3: CASSSDRSRAQYF
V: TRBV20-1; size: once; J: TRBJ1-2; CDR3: CSARDIATGVYGYTF
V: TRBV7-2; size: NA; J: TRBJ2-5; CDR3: CASSLRWETQYF
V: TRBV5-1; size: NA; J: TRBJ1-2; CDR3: CASSLSGTGPSYGYTF
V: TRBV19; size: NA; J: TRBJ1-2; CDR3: CASSIDRPQGAEGYTF
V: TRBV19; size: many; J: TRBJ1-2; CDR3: CASSRIPASYGYTF
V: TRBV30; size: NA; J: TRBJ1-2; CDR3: CAWSVGQQAYGYTF
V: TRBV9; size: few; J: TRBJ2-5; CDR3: CASSVGGVKGETQYF
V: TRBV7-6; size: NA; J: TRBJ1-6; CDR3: CASSSQAWSNSPLHF
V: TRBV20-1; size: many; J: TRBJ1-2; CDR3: CSARLAGGAGGYTF
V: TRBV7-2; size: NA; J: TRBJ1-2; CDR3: CASSGTGINYGYTF
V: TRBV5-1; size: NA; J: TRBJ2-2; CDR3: CASRKPGLGELFF
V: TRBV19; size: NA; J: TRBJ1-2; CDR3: CASIPGTLIGYGYTF
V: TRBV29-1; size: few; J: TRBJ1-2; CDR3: CSVEGPTNYGYTF
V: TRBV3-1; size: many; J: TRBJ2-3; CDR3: CASSQGAGGPDTQYF
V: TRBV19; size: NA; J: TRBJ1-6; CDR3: CASKAGGNSPLHF
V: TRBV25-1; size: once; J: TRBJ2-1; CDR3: CASSEVGLAGPNEQFF
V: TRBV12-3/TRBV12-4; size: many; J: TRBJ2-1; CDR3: CASTPRPPGTIYNEQFF
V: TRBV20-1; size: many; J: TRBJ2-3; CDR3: CSARESSGGPRHTDTQYF
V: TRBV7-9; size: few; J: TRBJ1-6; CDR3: CASSLALRIHNSPLHF
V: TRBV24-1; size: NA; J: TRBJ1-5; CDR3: CATSDPGQGANEPQHF
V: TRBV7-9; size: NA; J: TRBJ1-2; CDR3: CASSAGPYGYTF
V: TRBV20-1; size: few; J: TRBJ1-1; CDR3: CSASGNMNTEAFF
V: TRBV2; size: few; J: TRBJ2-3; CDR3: CASSSRGPDTQYF
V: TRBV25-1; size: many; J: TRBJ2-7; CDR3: CASSVGTLRSQYF
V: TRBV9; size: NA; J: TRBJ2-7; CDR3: CASSVGAGGSYEQYF
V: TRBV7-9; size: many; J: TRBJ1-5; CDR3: CASSLILGVRNQPQHF
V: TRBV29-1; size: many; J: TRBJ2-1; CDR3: CSVSRDIYNEQFF
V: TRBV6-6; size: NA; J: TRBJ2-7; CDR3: CASSPLTSGSSYEQYF
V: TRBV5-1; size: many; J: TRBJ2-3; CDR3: CASSLEATDTQYF